The 31 T cell receptor beta chains below come from one sample, sequenced in a study of T cell responses to AZD1222 COVID-19 vaccine. Libraries were prepared by immunoSEQ multiplex PCR; TCRdb keeps only in-frame clonotypes and omits some of them. The sample carries around 67,000 clones, around 83% recorded once. This specimen was peripheral blood, taken on day 0 of AZD1222 vaccination. These receptors were collected from an adult in good health.

V gene TRBV6-2 or TRBV6-3 combines with J gene TRBJ2-7, with TRBD2 matching 7 bases. This CDR3 spans 12 amino acids. The V and J ends lost 2 bases and 7 bases, in that order; junction bases with no gene match: 2. Germline V CDR1 and CDR2: MNHEY, SVGEGT. The CDR3 coding sequence is TGTGCCAGCAGTTACAGTAGCGGGGAGCAGTACTTC. It codes for CASSYSSGEQYF.

This sequence joins TRBV18 and TRBJ1-2; D gene ambiguous. The CDR3 spans 11 residues. The V end lost 3 bases, the J end lost 8 bases, and 7 bases lay between the germline ends. Germline lookup yields CDR1 KGHSH and CDR2 LQKENI. The CDR3 coding sequence is TGTGCCAGCTCACCGAGGGAGGGCTACACCTTC. Protein product: CASSPREGYTF.

This sequence joins TRBV29-1 and TRBJ1-1, with D maybe TRBD1 (5 bases). The CDR3 totals 13 residues. Trimming pared 4 bases from V and 10 bases from J, leaving 19 bases between. Per germline, CDR1 SQVTM and CDR2 ANQGSEA. CDR3: CSVGSGQGAAAFF. The CDR3 DNA reads as TGCAGCGTTGGTAGCGGGCAGGGCGCCGCAGCTTTCTTT.

This clone appeared once. The chain employs TRBV6-2 or TRBV6-3 and TRBJ2-3; 9 bases line up with TRBD2. The germline gives CDR1 MNHEY, CDR2 SVGEGT. This CDR3 region has 17 residues. V lost 0 bases, J lost 5 bases, and 9 bases stayed unmatched. The CDR3 DNA follows: TGTGCCAGCAGTTACTCGACTAGCGGCGCCTCACAAGATACGCAGTATTTT. It translates to CASSYSTSGASQDTQYF.

V is TRBV30 and J is TRBJ2-7; D call uncertain. This CDR3 contains 14 residues. V was shortened by 1 base and J by 2 bases, with 12 bases between the two germline ends. Germline CDR1 is GTSNPN and CDR2 is SVGIG (reference sequence). The DNA for the CDR3 is TGTGCCTGGAGTGGGCGTGTAGGGACCTACGAGCAGTACTTC. Translated: CAWSGRVGTYEQYF. The variable domain in full, with the rest retrieved from reference TRBV30 and TRBJ2-7, is SQTIHQWPATLVQPVGSPLSLECTVEGTSNPNLYWYRQAAGRGLQLLFYSVGIGQISSEVPQNLSASRPQDRQFILSSKKLLLSDSGFYLCAWSGRVGTYEQYFGPGTRLTVT.

The V gene is TRBV6-6, the J gene TRBJ1-1; the match to TRBD1 covers 7 bases. Germline V gives CDR1 MNHNY, CDR2 SVGAGI (reference sequence). The V gene end was trimmed by 6 bases and the J gene end by 7 bases; junction bases not matched to a gene: 8. This CDR3 is built from 13 residues. This CDR3 reads CASRTGTAFEAFF. The CDR3 region has the DNA TGTGCCAGCAGGACCGGGACAGCTTTTGAAGCTTTCTTT.

This chain connects TRBV4-2 to TRBJ2-5; 10 bases align to TRBD2. CDR3 length: 17 amino acids. CDR1 is LGHNA, CDR2 YNFKEQ, per germline. V lost 0 bases and J lost 2; bases outside the gene matches: 6. In nucleotides, the CDR3 is TGTGCCAGCAGCCAAGACAGTGCTAGCGGGGGACAAGAGACCCAGTACTTC. Translating gives CASSQDSASGGQETQYF.

The chain employs TRBV12-3 or TRBV12-4 and TRBJ1-1; D gene unclear. V was pared by 2 bases and J by 5 bases, with 9 bases between. The CDR3 loop spans 13 amino acids. Here the CDR3 reads CASSLLERTEAFF. As DNA, the CDR3 is TGTGCCAGCAGTTTACTAGAACGGACTGAAGCTTTCTTT.

This chain uses TRBV18 with TRBJ2-7, with 8 bases identical to TRBD1. The CDR3 has 15 amino acids. The germline CDR1 and CDR2 sequences are KGHSH and LQKENI. J was trimmed by 5 bases and V by 1 base; bases with no gene match: 7. CDR3 amino acids: CASSPRQGPTHEQYF. CDR3 DNA: TGTGCCAGCTCACCACGACAGGGGCCGACCCACGAGCAGTACTTC. The whole variable domain, filled in from reference TRBV18 and TRBJ2-7, reads NAGVMQNPRHLVRRRGQEARLRCSPMKGHSHVYWYRQLPEEGLKFMVYLQKENIIDESGMPKERFSAEFPKEGPSILRIQQVVRGDSAAYFCASSPRQGPTHEQYFGPGTRLTVT.

This clone was detected a few times. The chain has TRBV2 and TRBJ1-3; 7 positions match TRBD1. The CDR3 totals 13 residues. V trimming: 6 bases; J trimming: 4 bases; junction bases outside the gene matches: 3. Germline CDR1 reads SNHLY; CDR2 reads FYNNEI. The CDR3, as DNA: TGTGCCAGCAGCCAGGGGGAAGGAAACACCATATATTTT. It codes for CASSQGEGNTIYF. Filled out from reference TRBV2 and TRBJ1-3, the complete variable domain reads EPEVTQTPSHQVTQMGQEVILRCVPISNHLYFYWYRQILGQKVEFLVSFYNNEISEKSEIFDDQFSVERPDGSNFTLKIRSTKLEDSAMYFCASSQGEGNTIYFGEGSWLTVV.

The chain uses TRBV18 and TRBJ1-2; D gene ambiguous. Trimming removed 2 bases at V and 1 base at J, with 14 bases between. This CDR3 spans 16 amino acids. CDR1 is KGHSH, CDR2 LQKENI, per germline. The CDR3 sequence: CASSPYGEGDNYGYTF. The CDR3 coding sequence is TGTGCCAGCTCACCATACGGTGAGGGAGATAACTATGGCTACACCTTC.

J is TRBJ2-7 and V is TRBV7-9, with TRBD1 as a possible D gene (5 bases). The CDR3 consists of 14 residues. Trimming took 3 bases from V and 2 from J, leaving 11 bases between them. Germline V lookup: CDR1 SEHNR, CDR2 FQNEAQ (reference sequence). CDR3 sequence (DNA): TGTGCCAGCAGCTTTCAGGGCAGCCCCTACGAGCAGTACTTC. This translates into CASSFQGSPYEQYF.

The chain is built from TRBV7-2 and TRBJ2-1; D is possibly TRBD2 (6 bases). CDR3 length: 14 amino acids. The V end was cut by 2 bases, the J end by 10 bases, with 15 bases between. The V gene's germline CDR1 is SGHTA and CDR2 FQGNSA. CDR3 nucleotide sequence: TGTGCCAGCAGCTTACGAGCGGGCGTCTCAGAGCAGTTCTTC. As protein: CASSLRAGVSEQFF. Variable domain in full (rest from reference TRBV7-2 and TRBJ2-1): GAGVSQSPSNKVTEKGKDVELRCDPISGHTALYWYRQSLGQGLEFLIYFQGNSAPDKSGLPSDRFSAERTGGSVSTLTIQRTQQEDSAVYLCASSLRAGVSEQFFGPGTRLTVL.

This chain uses TRBV5-1 with TRBJ1-3; 11 nucleotides match TRBD1. With 1 base clipped from V and 3 bases from J, the junction kept 3 bases outside the gene matches. This CDR3 has 16 residues. CDR1 and CDR2 from the germline V gene are SGHRS and YFSETQ. The CDR3 DNA is TGCGCCAGCAGCTTGTCAGGGACAGGGGGTGGAAACACCATATATTTT. As protein: CASSLSGTGGGNTIYF.

J is TRBJ2-5 and V is TRBV11-3; the match to TRBD1 covers 9 bases. With 5 bases clipped from V and 9 bases from J, the junction kept 10 bases outside the gene matches. Germline lookup yields CDR1 SGHNT and CDR2 YENEEA. CDR3 length: 14 amino acids. The chain's CDR3 is CASSNGPGQGPQYF. In DNA form, the CDR3 reads TGTGCCAGCAGCAATGGGCCGGGACAGGGCCCCCAGTACTTC.

This clone showed up just a few times. Compared with germline, one end of the junction differs, possibly owing to a read error. V is TRBV4-2 and J is TRBJ2-7; the match to TRBD1 covers 8 bases. The length of the CDR3 is 18 residues. From germline, CDR1 is LGHNA and CDR2 YNFKEQ. The CDR3 here is CATSHHDWGTGKPYEQYF. The DNA of the CDR3 is TGTGCCACCAGCCACCACGACTGGGGGACAGGCAAACCTTACGAGCAGTACTTC.

For this clone: The sample has other DNA sequences that encode this CDR3 too. CDR3 nucleotides: TGTGCCAGCAGCTTAGAGGGGAATTCACCCCTCCACTTT. Its translation: CASSLEGNSPLHF. The J gene is TRBJ1-6, the V gene TRBV7-9; TRBD1 is a possible D gene (5 bases). This CDR3 spans 13 amino acids. From germline, CDR1 is SEHNR and CDR2 FQNEAQ (reference sequence). Trimming took 1 base from V and 7 from J, leaving 5 bases between them.

V is TRBV5-1 and J is TRBJ2-7; 10 nucleotides line up with TRBD1. This CDR3 region has 15 residues. The V gene end was trimmed by 0 bases and the J gene end by 5 bases; junction bases not matched to a gene: 5. CDR1 is SGHRS and CDR2 is YFSETQ in the germline V gene. CDR3 coding DNA: TGCGCCAGCAGCTTGGGACGACAGGGGGCTAACGAGCAGTACTTC. It codes for CASSLGRQGANEQYF.

The chain is built from TRBV30 and TRBJ1-4; D gene unclear. Per germline, CDR1 GTSNPN and CDR2 SVGIG (reference sequence). The CDR3 length is 11 residues. The V end was cut by 5 bases, the J end by 12 bases, with 13 bases between. CDR3 coding DNA: TGTGCCTGGGGGAGAAAGGAAGAACTGTTTTTT. Protein product: CAWGRKEELFF.

V and J are TRBV30 and TRBJ2-7; 8 bases map to TRBD1. This CDR3 is 12 amino acids long. From germline, CDR1 is GTSNPN and CDR2 SVGIG (reference sequence). The V and J ends lost 1 base and 4 bases, in that order; junction bases with no gene match: 0. CDR3 coding DNA: TGTGCCTGGAGTGGACAGGGGTACGAGCAGTACTTC. This translates into CAWSGQGYEQYF.

This chain connects TRBV5-1 to TRBJ2-3, with 9 bases identical to TRBD1. This CDR3 is 16 amino acids long. CDR1 is SGHRS and CDR2 is YFSETQ in the germline V gene. After removal of 0 bases from V and 3 bases from J, the junction contained 5 bases not matched to a gene. The CDR3 sequence: CASSLVYRGLTDTQYF. In DNA form, the CDR3 reads TGCGCCAGCAGCTTGGTCTACAGGGGGCTAACAGATACGCAGTATTTT.

The V call is TRBV11-3, the J call TRBJ1-1; 8 bases are shared with TRBD1. The CDR3 has 18 residues. J lost 0 bases, V lost 9 bases, and 18 bases had no gene match. Germline V gives CDR1 SGHNT, CDR2 YENEEA. CDR3 amino acids: CARRGQAMNTLMNTEAFF. The CDR3 DNA sequence: TGTGCCAGGAGGGGACAGGCTATGAACACTCTAATGAACACTGAAGCTTTCTTT.

V usage is TRBV5-1 and J usage is TRBJ1-5; no definite D call. This CDR3 spans 14 amino acids. Per the germline V gene, CDR1 is SGHRS and CDR2 is YFSETQ. Trimming took off 0 bases at V and 1 base at J, with 5 bases between the two ends. This CDR3 reads CASSLDRSNQPQHF. The CDR3 DNA reads as TGCGCCAGCAGCTTGGACAGAAGCAATCAGCCCCAGCATTTT. The entire variable domain, with the rest obtained from reference TRBV5-1 and TRBJ1-5, is as follows: KAGVTQTPRYLIKTRGQQVTLSCSPISGHRSVSWYQQTPGQGLQFLFEYFSETQRNKGNFPGRFSGRQFSNSRSEMNVSTLELGDSALYLCASSLDRSNQPQHFGDGTRLSIL.

V usage is TRBV27 and J usage is TRBJ1-4; the D is unclear. The germline gives CDR1 MNHEY, CDR2 SMNVEV (reference sequence). This CDR3 region has 15 residues. V was trimmed by 5 bases and J by 7 bases, leaving 17 bases between them. Here the CDR3 reads CASSPQAFGGEKLFF. The CDR3 nucleotides read TGTGCCAGCAGTCCCCAGGCATTTGGAGGTGAAAAACTGTTTTTT.

The V gene is TRBV14, the J gene TRBJ1-6; D might be TRBD1 (6 bases). V gave up 2 bases and J gave up 2 bases, with 10 bases separating them. Germline loops: CDR1 SGHDN, CDR2 FVKESK. The CDR3 contains 16 residues. CDR3: CASSQLTGPYNSPLHF. CDR3 DNA: TGTGCCAGCAGCCAACTGACAGGCCCCTATAATTCACCCCTCCACTTT.

The V call is TRBV11-2, the J call TRBJ1-4; no definite D call. V lost 5 bases and J lost 3, with 13 bases in between. CDR1 is SGHAT, CDR2 FQNNGV, per germline. This CDR3 spans 15 amino acids. CDR3 nucleotides: TGTGCCAGCAGCCCGACTTGGTCCTCTAATGAAAAACTGTTTTTT. Protein: CASSPTWSSNEKLFF.

This clone was observed a single time. This sequence joins TRBV3-1 (or the pseudogene TRBV3-2) and TRBJ2-5; 10 bases fit TRBD1. V dropped 1 base and J dropped 2; count of bases not matched to a gene: 7. CDR3 length equals 17 residues. The V gene's germline CDR1 is LGHDT and CDR2 YNNKEL (reference sequence). This CDR3 is CASSQGTGGSGQETQYF. For the CDR3, the DNA is TGTGCCAGCAGCCAAGGGACAGGGGGATCAGGGCAAGAGACCCAGTACTTC.

The chain joins TRBV5-1 to TRBJ1-5, with 9 bases that match TRBD1. Germline lookup yields CDR1 SGHRS and CDR2 YFSETQ. The CDR3 spans 15 residues. Trimming cost V 2 bases and J 2 bases; bases outside gene matches: 2. The CDR3 protein is CASSLQGAGNQPQHF. CDR3 DNA sequence: TGCGCCAGCAGCTTACAGGGGGCTGGCAATCAGCCCCAGCATTTT. Filled out from reference TRBV5-1 and TRBJ1-5, the complete variable domain reads KAGVTQTPRYLIKTRGQQVTLSCSPISGHRSVSWYQQTPGQGLQFLFEYFSETQRNKGNFPGRFSGRQFSNSRSEMNVSTLELGDSALYLCASSLQGAGNQPQHFGDGTRLSIL.

In this sample, this clone turned up once. V gene TRBV6-2 or TRBV6-3 combines with J gene TRBJ2-7; 7 bases match TRBD1. The CDR3 runs to 15 residues. CDR1 and CDR2 (germline): MNHEY, SVGEGT. Unmatched junction bases numbered 7, after V lost 3 bases and J lost 2 bases. The CDR3 is CASSYLGQGAYEQYF. The CDR3 DNA is TGTGCCAGCAGTTATCTGGGCCAGGGGGCCTACGAGCAGTACTTC.

The rearrangement uses TRBV2 and TRBJ2-7; 9 positions match TRBD1. Germline CDR1 and CDR2: SNHLY and FYNNEI. Trimming at V came to 2 bases and at J to 5 bases, leaving 1 base not matched to a gene. The CDR3 length is 13 residues. The CDR3 DNA reads as TGTGCCAGCAGTGAATGGACAGGGGACGAGCAGTACTTC. Translation: CASSEWTGDEQYF. Combining the CDR3 with reference TRBV2 and TRBJ2-7 gives the whole variable domain EPEVTQTPSHQVTQMGQEVILRCVPISNHLYFYWYRQILGQKVEFLVSFYNNEISEKSEIFDDQFSVERPDGSNFTLKIRSTKLEDSAMYFCASSEWTGDEQYFGPGTRLTVT.

V is TRBV5-4 and J is TRBJ2-1, with 8 bases fitting TRBD2. Looked up from germline, CDR1 is SGHNT and CDR2 is YYREEE (reference sequence). The CDR3 totals 16 residues. V lost 4 bases to trimming and J lost 1 base; unmatched junction nucleotides: 7. The CDR3 coding sequence is TGTGCCAGCAGCCCCGGGGGGGCTAGTTCCTACAATGAGCAGTTCTTC. This encodes CASSPGGASSYNEQFF.